This T cell receptor beta chain appears in the sequencing data of a study of control samples from healthy donors and cancer patients. The CDR3 loop spans 19 amino acids. Germline V gene data show CDR1 as SGHDT and CDR2 as YYEEEE. After removal of 2 bases from V and 0 bases from J, the junction contained 13 bases not matched to a gene. Method: immunoSEQ multiplex PCR; TCRdb's copy keeps in-frame clones and lacks some. The data hold roughly 120,000 clones, with about 95% observed a single time. The gene calls are TRBV5-6 and TRBJ2-3; TRBD1 matches 9 bases. This receptor was taken from a man between 25 and 39 years old in good health. The sequenced sample consisted of blood. The CDR3 DNA reads as TGTGCCAGCAGCTTCCGGACAGGGGCAATACAAATTAGCACAGATACGCAGTATTTT. Its translation is CASSFRTGAIQISTDTQYF.